Sequencing of this T cell receptor beta chain was carried out in a study of PD-1 blockade in classical Hodgkin lymphoma. Libraries were prepared by immunoSEQ multiplex PCR; TCRdb keeps only in-frame clonotypes and omits some of them. The sample carries roughly 61,000 clones, more than 80% recorded once. Trimming at V came to 0 bases and at J to 7 bases, leaving 4 bases not matched to a gene. The CDR3 covers 14 residues. Germline CDR1 and CDR2: SGHAT and FQNNGV. On this clone itself: As yet, its antigen is unknown.

In every patient, relapse followed autologous stem cell transplantation, while exposure to brentuximab vedotin differed. Complete response, partial response or progressive disease constituted the best responses recorded. General study findings and limits: Unlike CD8+ TCR diversity, which did not rise significantly by C4D1, CD4+ TCR diversity did. TCR diversity at baseline was reported to be reduced in newly diagnosed patients relative to healthy donors. Partial responders and progressors had significantly lower baseline TCR diversity.

This clonotype was obtained from a human donor with classical Hodgkin lymphoma. This specimen consisted of peripheral blood mononuclear cells (PBMCs), obtained at baseline. This chain joins TRBV11-2 and TRBJ1-2; 8 nucleotides match TRBD1. The CDR3 loop is CASSLEGRGPGYTF. The CDR3 DNA reads TGTGCCAGCAGCTTAGAAGGCAGGGGGCCTGGCTACACCTTC.